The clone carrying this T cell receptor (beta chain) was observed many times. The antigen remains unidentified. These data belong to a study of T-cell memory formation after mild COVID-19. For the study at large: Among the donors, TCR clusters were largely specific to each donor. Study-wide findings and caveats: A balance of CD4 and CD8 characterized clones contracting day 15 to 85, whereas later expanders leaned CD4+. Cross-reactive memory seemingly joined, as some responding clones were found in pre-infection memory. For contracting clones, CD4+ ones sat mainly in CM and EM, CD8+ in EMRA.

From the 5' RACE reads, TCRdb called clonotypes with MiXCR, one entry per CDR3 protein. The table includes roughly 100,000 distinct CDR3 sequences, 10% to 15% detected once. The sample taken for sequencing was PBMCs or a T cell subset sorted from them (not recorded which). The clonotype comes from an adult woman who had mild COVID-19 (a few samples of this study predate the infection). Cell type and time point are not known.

DNA of the CDR3: TGTGCCAGCAGAGCGTCGGCATACACCGGGGAGCTGTTTTTT. Protein product: CASRASAYTGELFF. The V and J genes are TRBV25-1 and TRBJ2-2; D ambiguous. CDR3 length: 14 residues. Germline CDR1 is MGHDK and CDR2 is SYGVNS. Trimming pared 6 bases from V and 3 bases from J, leaving 11 bases between.